Each of the 13 T cell receptor beta chains below was sequenced from the same sample in a study of T cell responses to AZD1222 COVID-19 vaccine. TCRdb's table, derived via immunoSEQ multiplex PCR, lists solely in-frame clones and lacks some. The sample yields about 97,000 clones, roughly nine tenths seen once. The starting material was peripheral blood, obtained on day 0 of AZD1222 vaccination. These receptors came from an adult in good health.

This sequence joins TRBV5-1 and TRBJ2-3; tentatively, D is TRBD2 (5 bases). The CDR3 runs 12 residues. Deletions cut 4 bases from V and 9 bases from J, with 12 bases between. CDR1 and CDR2 from the germline V gene are SGHRS and YFSETQ. The CDR3 coding sequence is TGCGCCAGCAGCCTAACTAGATACACGCAGTATTTT. Its protein product is CASSLTRYTQYF. The whole variable domain, filled in from reference TRBV5-1 and TRBJ2-3, reads KAGVTQTPRYLIKTRGQQVTLSCSPISGHRSVSWYQQTPGQGLQFLFEYFSETQRNKGNFPGRFSGRQFSNSRSEMNVSTLELGDSALYLCASSLTRYTQYFGPGTRLTVL.

The chain joins TRBV6-5 to TRBJ1-6; D gene unclear. Trimming took off 11 bases at V and 5 bases at J, with 13 bases between the two ends. The CDR3 is made up of 13 amino acids. CDR1 MNHEY and CDR2 SVGAGI come from the germline V gene. DNA of the CDR3: TGTGCCTCCTACGGACGAAATAATTCACCCCTCCACTTT. The encoded protein is CASYGRNNSPLHF.

The DNA for the CDR3 is TGTGCCAGCAGCTTAATCTTTTCTAGCGGCGGCCCTAACTATGGCTACACCTTC. As protein: CASSLIFSSGGPNYGYTF. The chain links TRBV7-3 to TRBJ1-2; unclear D gene. CDR1 is SGHTA, CDR2 FQGTGA, per germline. The CDR3 runs 18 residues. V lost 1 base and J 0 bases, leaving 18 bases between the germline ends.

This chain uses TRBV15 with TRBJ2-7; TRBD1 matches at 9 bases. The CDR3 is made up of 14 amino acids. Trimming took 3 bases from V and 4 from J; bases not matched to a gene: 4. Germline CDR1 LNHNV, CDR2 YYDKDF (reference sequence). CDR3 in amino acids: CATSRGQGSYEQYF. DNA of the CDR3: TGTGCCACCAGCAGGGGACAGGGCTCATACGAGCAGTACTTC. The variable domain in full, completed from reference TRBV15 and TRBJ2-7, reads DAMVIQNPRYQVTQFGKPVTLSCSQTLNHNVMYWYQQKSSQAPKLLFHYYDKDFNNEADTPDNFQSRRPNTSFCFLDIRSPGLGDTAMYLCATSRGQGSYEQYFGPGTRLTVT.

The rearrangement links TRBV12-5 to TRBJ2-5, with TRBD1 as a possible D gene (6 bases). CDR1 LGHNT and CDR2 FRNRAP come from the germline V gene. The V gene lost 6 bases and the J gene lost 4 bases, with 12 bases spanning the gap. This CDR3 spans 13 amino acids. Here the CDR3 reads CASGRGSGETQYF. CDR3 sequence (DNA): TGTGCTAGTGGGAGGGGGTCTGGAGAGACCCAGTACTTC.

V usage is TRBV7-2 and J usage is TRBJ2-2; D is possibly TRBD1 or TRBD2 (6 bases each). V was cut by 5 bases and J by 5 bases, with 12 bases left in between. CDR1 SGHTA and CDR2 FQGNSA come from the germline V gene. This CDR3 is built from 14 residues. Here the CDR3 DNA reads TGTGCCAGCAGCCCCAGAGGGGGGACCGGGGAGCTGTTTTTT. This sequence encodes CASSPRGGTGELFF.

This clone was observed a single time. As DNA, the CDR3 is TGTGCCAGCAGTCCGGGACAGCCAAACACTGAAGCTTTCTTT. Its protein is CASSPGQPNTEAFF. The chain combines TRBV28 with TRBJ1-1, with 7 bases aligning to TRBD1. V was pared by 5 bases and J by 2 bases, with 5 bases of the junction left unmatched. The CDR3 totals 14 residues. Germline CDR1 reads MDHEN; CDR2 reads SYDVKM.

This clone has only a few counts. CDR3 DNA: TGTGCCAGCAGTTACCCACAGGGGAGGAGCACAGATACGCAGTATTTT. Amino acid sequence: CASSYPQGRSTDTQYF. This chain joins TRBV6-2 or TRBV6-3 and TRBJ2-3, with a tentative D call TRBD1 (7 bases). The CDR3 extends over 16 amino acids. V was clipped by 2 bases and J by 0 bases, with 12 bases between them. Germline V gene data show CDR1 as MNHEY and CDR2 as SVGEGT.

This clone was picked up a small number of times. The chain is built from TRBV5-1 and TRBJ1-2, with D tentatively TRBD1 (6 bases). The length of the CDR3 is 13 residues. Trimming took 4 bases from V and 7 from J, leaving 14 bases between them. CDR1 and CDR2 (germline): SGHRS, YFSETQ. The CDR3 loop is CASSPGGLGGYTF. As DNA, the CDR3 is TGCGCCAGCAGCCCGGGGGGCCTCGGTGGCTACACCTTC.

The V gene is TRBV5-1, the J gene TRBJ2-3, with 9 bases matching TRBD2. With 4 bases clipped from V and 1 base from J, the junction kept 7 bases outside the gene matches. The CDR3 length is 16 residues. The V gene's germline CDR1 is SGHRS and CDR2 YFSETQ. Written as DNA, the CDR3 is TGCGCCAGCAGCCTGGGACTAGCACAGGGCACAGATACGCAGTATTTT. Translation: CASSLGLAQGTDTQYF.

The J gene is TRBJ1-6, the V gene TRBV27, with TRBD1 matching over 7 bases. CDR1 and CDR2 from the germline V gene are MNHEY and SMNVEV (reference sequence). The CDR3 is made up of 15 amino acids. Germline trimming cut 6 bases from V and 9 bases from J; bases unmatched to any gene: 11. This CDR3 is CASSPGQFFSSPLHF. CDR3 coding DNA: TGTGCCAGCAGCCCGGGACAGTTCTTCTCTTCACCCCTCCACTTT.

This chain uses TRBV29-1 with TRBJ2-3; D gene uncertain. The ends were cut back, 3 bases at V and 0 bases at J, with 10 bases in the middle. The CDR3 consists of 14 residues. The germline CDR1 and CDR2 sequences are SQVTM and ANQGSEA. CDR3 sequence reads: CSVELVDSTDTQYF. CDR3 coding DNA: TGCAGCGTTGAGCTGGTCGACAGCACAGATACGCAGTATTTT.

The rearrangement joins TRBV2 to TRBJ1-1; D call uncertain. V lost 5 bases and J 0 bases, leaving 4 bases between the germline ends. Germline CDR1 is SNHLY and CDR2 is FYNNEI. The CDR3 spans 12 residues. The CDR3 loop is CASSSVNTEAFF. DNA for the CDR3: TGTGCCAGCAGTTCAGTGAACACTGAAGCTTTCTTT.